This record covers a single T cell receptor beta chain. What it binds is unknown. TCR sequencing covered a few patients who responded to pembrolizumab. This record belongs to a study of PD-1 blockade in mismatch repair-deficient tumors. About the study: All were previously treated, progressing patients with 11 to 13 mismatch repair-deficient cancer types.

Notes on the study in general: After pembrolizumab, tumor-resident clones rose rapidly, then generally contracted before radiologic responses.

The protocol was immunoSEQ multiplex PCR, while the TCRdb copy is restricted to in-frame clones and leaves out a portion. There are 130,000 or so clones in the sample; around 83% occur only once, and about 14% lies in the top ten. The sequence was obtained from an adult with mismatch repair-deficient cancer. This sample comprised peripheral blood, obtained 44 weeks after starting pembrolizumab.

The CDR3 sequence: CASSPDEREGNEQYF. DNA for the CDR3: TGTGCCAGCAGCCCTGATGAGCGGGAGGGTAACGAGCAGTACTTC. The V and J genes are TRBV5-8 and TRBJ2-7; 10 nucleotides match TRBD2. This CDR3 is built from 15 residues. With 4 bases clipped from V and 5 bases from J, the junction kept 9 bases outside the gene matches. Germline values: CDR1 SGHTS, CDR2 YDEGEE. Combining the CDR3 with reference TRBV5-8 and TRBJ2-7 gives the whole variable domain EAGVTQSPTHLIKTRGQQATLRCSPISGHTSVYWYQQALGLGLQFLLWYDEGEERNRGNFPPRFSGRQFPNYSSELNVNALELEDSALYLCASSPDEREGNEQYFGPGTRLTVT.